The 2 T cell receptor beta chains in this list originate from one sample, sequenced in a study of regulatory T cells in long-lasting Graves disease. Researchers made TCR beta libraries by using iRepertoire HTBI primers and running Arm-PCR on CDR3 regions. TCRdb fed the multiplex PCR reads into MiXCR, producing one record per CDR3 protein. The data show approximately 690,000 distinct CDR3 sequences, approximately 29% seen once. As to time point: persistent/refractory GD, antithyroid drugs over 5 years with positive TRAb. PBMC RNA served as the TCR library source. Sequencing was performed on peripheral blood mononuclear cells (PBMCs), taken when the disease was refractory, from a patient treated with antithyroid drugs. Every receptor here comes from a female donor with Graves disease.

The V call is TRBV6-1, the J call TRBJ1-2; D ambiguous. Germline loops: CDR1 MNHNS, CDR2 SASEGT. The CDR3 sequence is 14 residues long. V was trimmed by 6 bases and J by 2 bases, leaving 13 bases between them. CDR3 in amino acids: CASSPLSTNYGYTF. The CDR3 DNA is TGTGCCAGCAGCCCCTTGTCAACCAACTATGGCTACACCTTC.

J is TRBJ2-4 and V is TRBV19, with D tentatively TRBD1 (7 bases). The CDR3 extends over 15 amino acids. The ends were cut back, 5 bases at V and 3 bases at J, with 14 bases in the middle. The germline CDR1 and CDR2 sequences are LNHDA and SQIVND (reference sequence). Here the CDR3 DNA reads TGTGCCAGTAGTCCGTACCAGGGGGGCAAAAACATTCAGTACTTC. As protein: CASSPYQGGKNIQYF.